These 23 T cell receptor beta chains came from one sample sequenced in a study of CD4 T cells in relation to SARS-CoV-2 and coronaviruses. These receptors lack a known antigen. TCRdb keeps only in-frame clones here, not all; method: immunoSEQ multiplex PCR. Altogether approximately 15,000 clones are present, roughly 80% being singletons, with the ten largest covering more than 15%. Unexposed donor CD4+ T cells date from 2011-2018, before the COVID-19 pandemic. After more than eight days of culture, CD4+ T cells were isolated. Sequenced material: CD4+ T cells from PBMCs, cultured in vitro. Receptors were obtained from a human donor in good health.

The J gene is TRBJ2-7, the V gene TRBV5-6, with 9 nucleotides matching TRBD2. The J segment lost 5 bases and the V segment lost 1 base, leaving 7 bases of the junction unmatched. The CDR3 has 15 amino acids. Germline CDR1 and CDR2: SGHDT and YYEEEE. This CDR3 is CASSLIAGGPNEQYF. The CDR3, as DNA: TGTGCCAGCAGCTTGATCGCGGGAGGGCCCAACGAGCAGTACTTC.

CDR3 nucleotides: TGCAGTGCTAGTAGTCCTAGCGGGAGCTCCTACAATGAGCAGTTCTTC. As protein: CSASSPSGSSYNEQFF. The genes are TRBV20-1 and TRBJ2-1; 10 nucleotides agree with TRBD2. The germline CDR1 and CDR2 sequences are DFQATT and SNEGSKA (reference sequence). V was pared by 3 bases and J by 0 bases, with 5 bases of the junction left unmatched. This CDR3 comprises 16 residues.

This clone has just a few counts. The V call is TRBV7-9, the J call TRBJ2-7; no definite D call. Germline V gives CDR1 SEHNR, CDR2 FQNEAQ (reference sequence). Trimming shortened V by 1 base and J by 3 bases, and 7 bases separated the two germline ends. The CDR3 totals 13 residues. The CDR3 sequence: CASSLVLDYEQYF. CDR3 nucleotide sequence: TGTGCCAGCAGCTTAGTTCTCGACTACGAGCAGTACTTC.

This clone occurred a few times. V gene TRBV7-6 combines with J gene TRBJ2-5, with D possibly matching TRBD2 (6 bases). Per the germline V gene, CDR1 is SGHVS and CDR2 is FNYEAQ. The V end was cut by 5 bases, the J end by 4 bases, with 14 bases between. The length of the CDR3 is 14 residues. The CDR3 coding sequence is TGTGCCAGCAGCCCCAGTGGGGGAGGAGAGACCCAGTACTTC. Amino acid sequence: CASSPSGGGETQYF.

The chain uses TRBV6-5 and TRBJ1-1, with D perhaps TRBD1 (5 bases). Germline CDR1 and CDR2: MNHEY and SVGAGI. The CDR3 has 12 amino acids. CDR3 amino acids: CAVGVQGTEAFF. DNA for the CDR3: TGTGCGGTTGGGGTCCAGGGCACTGAAGCTTTCTTT.

The chain uses TRBV6-5 and TRBJ1-1, with 9 bases that match TRBD1. The CDR3 runs 14 residues. The germline CDR1 and CDR2 sequences are MNHEY and SVGAGI. V was pared by 7 bases and J by 4 bases, with 7 bases of the junction left unmatched. This CDR3 is CASNRGQGGTEAFF. DNA of the CDR3: TGTGCCAGCAATCGGGGACAGGGCGGCACTGAAGCTTTCTTT.

This clone has a handful of counts. CDR3 sequence (DNA): TGTGCCAGCAGCGACGGGACGGGACGGTACGAGCAGTACTTC. Its translation: CASSDGTGRYEQYF. This chain connects TRBV5-4 to TRBJ2-7; D may match TRBD1 or TRBD2 (5 bases each). Trimming pared 4 bases from V and 4 bases from J, leaving 15 bases between. The CDR3 sequence is 14 residues long. Germline-derived CDR1 and CDR2 are SGHNT and YYREEE (reference sequence).

This clone occurred a few times. The V and J genes are TRBV25-1 and TRBJ1-5; 9 bases match TRBD1. The germline CDR1 and CDR2 sequences are MGHDK and SYGVNS. CDR3 length: 18 amino acids. Trimming cost V 2 bases and J 4 bases; bases outside gene matches: 12. CDR3 residues: CASSEIETGTGRNQPQHF. CDR3 coding DNA: TGTGCCAGCAGTGAAATCGAAACCGGGACAGGGAGAAATCAGCCCCAGCATTTT.

This clone was detected a few times. The rearrangement joins TRBV2 to TRBJ1-2; unclear D gene. Trimming stripped 7 bases from V and 4 bases from J, with 13 bases between. This CDR3 region has 13 residues. Per germline, CDR1 SNHLY and CDR2 FYNNEI. CDR3 residues: CASTVQVGYGYTF. DNA for the CDR3: TGTGCCAGCACGGTTCAGGTTGGCTATGGCTACACCTTC.

The chain links TRBV11-2 to TRBJ1-1, with D possibly matching TRBD1 (6 bases). Per germline, CDR1 SGHAT and CDR2 FQNNGV. Trimming left V 1 base short and J 1 base short, with 7 bases between. The CDR3 extends over 14 amino acids. CDR3 protein: CASSLVQGNTEAFF. The CDR3 bases are TGTGCCAGCAGCTTAGTACAGGGGAACACTGAAGCTTTCTTT.

The V and J genes are TRBV3-1 (or the pseudogene TRBV3-2) and TRBJ2-7; 10 bases line up with TRBD2. The CDR3 totals 16 residues. In germline, CDR1 is LGHDT, CDR2 YNNKEL (reference sequence). The junction had 9 bases not matched to a gene; V was cut back by 1 base and J by 6 bases. The CDR3 reads CASSQVFSGRASEQYF. CDR3 coding DNA: TGTGCCAGCAGCCAAGTTTTCAGCGGGAGGGCTAGCGAGCAGTACTTC.

V usage is TRBV7-9 and J usage is TRBJ1-2, with 12 bases matching TRBD1. Trimming removed 0 bases from V and 5 bases from J; junction bases left unmatched: 4. CDR1 is SEHNR, CDR2 FQNEAQ, per germline (reference sequence). The CDR3 spans 16 residues. As DNA, the CDR3 is TGTGCCAGCAGCTTAGCGGGACAGGGGGCAGGGTATGGCTACACCTTC. Its translation: CASSLAGQGAGYGYTF.

This chain joins TRBV29-1 and TRBJ1-1, with a tentative D call TRBD1 (5 bases). V was clipped by 6 bases and J by 3 bases, with 8 bases between them. CDR1 SQVTM and CDR2 ANQGSEA come from the germline V gene. The CDR3 extends over 11 amino acids. CDR3 nucleotides: TGCAGCGTGGGGGAAGACACTGAAGCTTTCTTT. Protein sequence: CSVGEDTEAFF.

The chain combines TRBV18 with TRBJ1-2; D not certain. Germline CDR1 reads KGHSH; CDR2 reads LQKENI. V lost 3 bases and J 4 bases, leaving 12 bases between the germline ends. CDR3 length: 14 amino acids. The CDR3 region is CASSPRAGGYGYTF. The CDR3 DNA reads as TGTGCCAGCTCACCTAGAGCGGGAGGCTATGGCTACACCTTC.

The rearrangement links TRBV19 to TRBJ1-2; TRBD1 matches at 8 bases. The CDR3 totals 15 residues. CDR1 is LNHDA, CDR2 SQIVND, per germline (reference sequence). V was clipped by 4 bases and J by 0 bases; unmatched bases: 4. CDR3 nucleotides: TGTGCCAGTAGTACGGGGACAGGAACTAACTATGGCTACACCTTC. Residues: CASSTGTGTNYGYTF. Variable domain in full (rest from reference TRBV19 and TRBJ1-2): DGGITQSPKYLFRKEGQNVTLSCEQNLNHDAMYWYRQDPGQGLRLIYYSQIVNDFQKGDIAEGYSVSREKKESFPLTVTSAQKNPTAFYLCASSTGTGTNYGYTFGSGTRLTVV.

A word on this clone: A read error may account for a junction end that differs from germline. The rearrangement joins TRBV7-9 to TRBJ1-2; D is uncertain. Germline assignment: CDR1 SEHNR and CDR2 FQNEAQ (reference sequence). The CDR3 runs 16 residues. The CDR3 here is CASSRSFRSGDDGYTF. CDR3 coding DNA: TGTGCAAGCAGTCGATCTTTTCGTAGTGGGGATGATGGCTACACCTTC.

The V call is TRBV3-1 (or the pseudogene TRBV3-2), the J call TRBJ2-7; possible D gene TRBD1, 5 bases. The CDR3 extends over 14 amino acids. In germline, CDR1 is LGHDT, CDR2 YNNKEL (reference sequence). Trimming removed 1 base at V and 5 bases at J, with 12 bases between. The CDR3, as DNA: TGTGCCAGCAGCCAAGTCGCAGGGTCCGACGAGCAGTACTTC. It encodes CASSQVAGSDEQYF.

This clone has a single count. This chain joins TRBV13 and TRBJ2-3; 16 nucleotides line up with TRBD2. CDR1 is PRHDT, CDR2 FYEKMQ, per germline (reference sequence). Trimming removed 4 bases from V and 0 bases from J; junction bases left unmatched: 4. This CDR3 comprises 18 residues. In DNA, the CDR3 is TGTGCCAGCAGCTCCGGGACTAGCGGGAGGGATAGCACAGATACGCAGTATTTT. Its protein is CASSSGTSGRDSTDTQYF.

The chain has TRBV18 and TRBJ1-2, with D unresolved. Trimming took 6 bases from V and 11 from J, leaving 16 bases between them. Germline V gene sequence: CDR1 KGHSH, CDR2 LQKENI. This CDR3 has 12 residues. The CDR3 DNA is TGTGCCAGCTCGTCCAATGATAGTGGATACACCTTC. Protein product: CASSSNDSGYTF.

This clone was seen a few times. In nucleotides, the CDR3 is TGCAGCGTTGAAGGGCGGGCCAGGGCCGGCTACACCTTC. It encodes CSVEGRARAGYTF. J is TRBJ1-2 and V is TRBV29-1, with D possibly being TRBD1 (5 bases). With 1 base removed from V and 8 bases from J, the gap between germline ends came to 14 bases. The CDR3 length is 13 residues. Germline CDR1 is SQVTM and CDR2 is ANQGSEA.

The chain recombines TRBV24-1 with TRBJ2-5; 12 nucleotides line up with TRBD1. CDR1 is KGHDR and CDR2 is SFDVKD in the germline V gene. This CDR3 comprises 15 residues. With V trimmed by 10 bases and J by 4 bases, 9 bases remained unmatched. CDR3 residues: CATNSGTGGGETQYF. In nucleotides, the CDR3 is TGTGCCACGAACTCCGGGACAGGGGGCGGAGAGACCCAGTACTTC.

V gene TRBV11-3 combines with J gene TRBJ2-3, with TRBD2 matching 11 bases. The CDR3 has 17 residues. In germline, CDR1 is SGHNT, CDR2 YENEEA. The ends lost 2 bases at V and 6 bases at J; junction bases unmatched: 10. CDR3: CASSLRILAGGLDTQYF. CDR3 sequence (DNA): TGTGCCAGCAGCTTAAGAATTCTAGCGGGAGGATTGGATACGCAGTATTTT.

This clone has just a few counts. The rearrangement uses TRBV10-3 and TRBJ2-7; D call uncertain. V lost 4 bases, J lost 3 bases, and 10 bases lay in between. This CDR3 has 13 residues. Germline V lookup: CDR1 ENHRY, CDR2 SYGVKD. The CDR3 is CAISVRVDYEQYF. In nucleotides, the CDR3 is TGTGCCATCAGTGTAAGAGTGGACTACGAGCAGTACTTC.